This T cell receptor beta chain was recovered during a study of blood T cell repertoires in COVID-19. This CDR3 comprises 13 residues. With 5 bases removed from V and 8 bases from J, the gap between germline ends came to 10 bases. In the source study's methods: Amplification with reference gene primers provided the estimates of nucleated cell counts. Profiling relied on immunoSEQ multiplex PCR, and the TCRdb table lists in-frame clones only, not all of them. The D gene and trimming were derived from the DNA, and the V and J assignments and clone size from that table. The sample has around 420,000 clones; approximately 85% are singletons. Those enrolled, adults aged roughly 18 to 100 years, came from about two dozen US areas. Participants' reported clinical history set cohort assignment.

This clonotype was obtained from a woman between 40 and 50 years old with acute COVID-19. J is TRBJ1-6 and V is TRBV12-3 or TRBV12-4; D is possibly TRBD1 (6 bases). The specimen was PBMCs or T cells enriched from blood (not recorded which). The CDR3 region is CASSGTPDSPLHF. CDR3 bases: TGTGCCAGCAGTGGGACACCCGATTCACCCCTCCACTTT.